This T cell receptor beta chain was obtained from a study of T cell responses to AZD1222 COVID-19 vaccine (dated by TCRdb to about 2021). Looking at the study overall: AZD1222 recipients given second doses at about 4 weeks or at about 12 weeks were pooled, since spike-specific TCR depth and breadth were not found to differ between the two schedules. TCR sequencing covered more than 230 trial participants: about 210 given two doses of AZD1222 and 26 given two doses of MenACWY control vaccine. Trial participants were enrolled by age into subgroups of 18-55, 56-69 and 70-plus years, and around 150, 29 and 61 TCR-sequenced participants, respectively, were included in these subgroups.

The CDR3 regions of human TCRbeta chains were analyzed by immunosequencing. In the source study's methods: TCRs in the repertoires were compared against a reference library of SARS-CoV-2-specific TCRs that had been generated with the MIRA antigen-specificity platform. Breadth was defined as the fraction of unique TCRs that were SARS-CoV-2-associated. Depth was defined as the fraction of total T cells that were SARS-CoV-2-associated. Using the MIRA data, each spike-specific TCR was mapped to the spike region that the TCR reacts to and placed in a CD4 or CD8 class. Log10-transformed breadth and depth values were compared by one-way ANOVA with Sidak's multiple comparisons tests. The source is immuneACCESS, and TCRdb retained only in-frame sequences with V and J called. Part of the clones is not carried over; for the studies checked, unresolved V genes explain less than half of this, and the remainder is unexplained. V and J calls and clone size are as listed in that table; D and trimming were resolved from the DNA. The sample table holds 75,000 to 100,000 clones, of which approximately 88% were seen once. Of the sample, less than 3.5% is held by the ten largest clones.

Measured from the cysteine to the phenylalanine, the CDR3 is 13 residues long. The retained sequence is limited to the CDR3, 39 bases, with the frame set at the first base. CDR1 SGHTA and CDR2 FQGTGA are derived from the germline V gene. V is reduced by 4 bases and J by 8 bases, leaving a spacing of 14 bases between them. Only a few counts were recorded for this clone. The antigen it binds to is not known. No much larger clonotype is one base removed from it; base qualities were not supplied. Reading the label with the study, this specimen's time point is: baseline before first vaccination. Vaccinee samples were obtained from the UK trials COV001 and COV002, which included a single-blind randomized controlled phase 2/3 trial of AZD1222 (ChAdOx1 nCoV-19) in healthy adults. For TCRbeta chain sequencing, PBMC samples from trial participants were taken at day 0 and at day 28 after the second dose. Here is what the overall study found, with its caveats: In the small 56-69-year group, the increase in depth fell short of significance, most likely because of low power. Because no samples from the day 14 peak response were available, repertoires could be characterized only after the peak T cell response. Reportedly, almost half of the unique spike-specific TCRs recognized epitopes lying outside the regions that are mutated in the B.1.351 and B.1.1.7 variants. Most participants were white British and females outnumbered males, and the authors suggested that clonal diversity may have been underestimated. After two AZD1222 doses, spike-specific TCR breadth and depth were significantly higher than at day 0 and than in MenACWY recipients. Vaccine-associated CD4 TCRs spanned the whole spike protein, with dominant responses in regions 160-218 and 743-854. Conclusions about previously exposed vaccinees are limited, since just 5 to 7 AZD1222 recipients were seropositive for SARS-CoV-2 at baseline.

The sequence links TRBV7-3 to TRBJ1-1; a weak D assignment points to TRBD1 (6 bases agree). This sample comprised peripheral blood, obtained on day 0 of AZD1222 vaccination. This clonotype was obtained from an adult in good health. The DNA sequence is TGTGCCAGCAGCTCCGGGACACCCCGAGAAGCTTTCTTT. Translated, it gives CASSSGTPREAFF.